The next 30 T cell receptor beta chains were all read from a single sample in a study of early T cells in non-severe SARS-CoV-2 infection. TCRdb re-called the 5' RACE reads through MiXCR, storing one row per CDR3 protein. Among more than 65,000 distinct CDR3 sequences listed, about 13% were seen once. The source material was whole blood. Every receptor here comes from an adult who was a healthcare worker with PCR-confirmed SARS-CoV-2 infection or an uninfected control (not recorded which).

This sequence joins TRBV6-6 and TRBJ2-2; weak D call: TRBD1 (6 bases). The CDR3 extends over 18 amino acids. Trimming shortened V by 1 base and J by 0 bases, and 15 bases separated the two germline ends. The germline gives CDR1 MNHNY, CDR2 SVGAGI (reference sequence). CDR3 in DNA: TGTGCCAGCAGTTACTATCTAGAATGGACAGCGAACACCGGGGAGCTGTTTTTT. This codes for CASSYYLEWTANTGELFF.

This clonotype was found many times. The chain links TRBV20-1 to TRBJ2-2, with TRBD2 matching over 8 bases. The CDR3 contains 15 residues. CDR1 is DFQATT, CDR2 SNEGSKA, per germline (reference sequence). Unmatched junction bases numbered 4, after V lost 1 base and J lost 3 bases. The CDR3, as DNA: TGCAGTGCTAGAGCGGGAGGGCGGGACACCGGGGAGCTGTTTTTT. It yields the protein CSARAGGRDTGELFF.

V usage is TRBV6-2 or TRBV6-3 and J usage is TRBJ2-3; the D gene is possibly TRBD2 (6 bases). Trimming removed 10 bases at V and 2 bases at J, with 13 bases between. CDR1 is MNHEY and CDR2 is SVGEGT in the germline V gene. This CDR3 has 13 amino acids. The CDR3 loop reads CAIKDYYTDTQYF. In DNA form, the CDR3 reads TGTGCCATCAAGGACTACTACACAGATACGCAGTATTTT.

The rearrangement uses TRBV12-3 or TRBV12-4 and TRBJ2-7; D perhaps matches TRBD2 (7 bases). The germline V and J ends were trimmed by 7 bases and 7 bases, with 14 bases remaining between them. This CDR3 comprises 12 residues. CDR3: CASTPGGGEQYF. Written as DNA, the CDR3 is TGTGCCAGCACCCCGGGGGGCGGGGAGCAGTACTTC.

This clonotype has ten or more counts. This sequence joins TRBV7-9 and TRBJ2-2; a weak D match, TRBD1 (6 bases). The germline V and J ends were trimmed by 6 bases and 6 bases, with 17 bases remaining between them. The CDR3 has 15 residues. Germline V lookup: CDR1 SEHNR, CDR2 FQNEAQ (reference sequence). CDR3 sequence reads: CASSSYPQGSGELFF. CDR3 DNA sequence: TGTGCCAGCAGTTCCTATCCACAGGGCTCCGGGGAGCTGTTTTTT. The whole variable domain, filled in from reference TRBV7-9 and TRBJ2-2, reads DTGVSQNPRHKITKRGQNVTFRCDPISEHNRLYWYRQTLGQGPEFLTYFQNEAQLEKSRLLSDRFSAERPKGSFSTLEIQRTEQGDSAMYLCASSSYPQGSGELFFGEGSRLTVL.

This clonotype appeared many times. The rearrangement uses TRBV18 and TRBJ1-2; D gene ambiguous. Trimming stripped 3 bases from V and 2 bases from J, with 7 bases between. Germline CDR1 and CDR2: KGHSH and LQKENI. The CDR3 has 13 amino acids. CDR3 sequence (DNA): TGTGCCAGCTCACCTGACAACAACTATGGCTACACCTTC. This sequence encodes CASSPDNNYGYTF.

This clonotype appeared once. J is TRBJ1-2 and V is TRBV5-1; no firm D call. Trimming pared 3 bases from V and 6 bases from J, leaving 15 bases between. The CDR3 runs 14 residues. CDR1 is SGHRS and CDR2 is YFSETQ in the germline V gene. The chain's CDR3 is CASSSIGETDGYTF. CDR3 in DNA: TGCGCCAGCAGCTCAATTGGGGAGACGGATGGCTACACCTTC.

This clonotype was recorded at least ten times. J is TRBJ1-1 and V is TRBV2; no clear D. V was clipped by 1 base and J by 1 base, with 4 bases between them. Germline assignment: CDR1 SNHLY and CDR2 FYNNEI. This CDR3 has 13 residues. The CDR3 sequence: CASSEDRNTEAFF. Here the CDR3 DNA reads TGTGCCAGCAGTGAAGACAGGAACACTGAAGCTTTCTTT.

The chain links TRBV5-6 to TRBJ2-7; D remains ambiguous. Between the trimmed V and J ends, which lost 0 bases and 3 bases, there was a span of 10 bases. The CDR3 extends over 14 amino acids. Germline V lookup: CDR1 SGHDT, CDR2 YYEEEE. Written as DNA, the CDR3 is TGTGCCAGCAGCTTGGAGGCAGGATACTACGAGCAGTACTTC. Translating gives CASSLEAGYYEQYF.

Ten or more counts support this clonotype. V is TRBV27 and J is TRBJ2-3; TRBD1 aligns across 7 bases. The germline CDR1 and CDR2 sequences are MNHEY and SMNVEV (reference sequence). The junction had 3 bases not matched to a gene; V was cut back by 3 bases and J by 3 bases. The CDR3 sequence is 14 residues long. CDR3 coding DNA: TGTGCCAGCAGTTTGGACAGGTTGACAGATACGCAGTATTTT. Translated, it gives CASSLDRLTDTQYF.

The chain is built from TRBV12-5 and TRBJ2-4; D gene unclear. The CDR3 length is 17 residues. Germline V gives CDR1 LGHNT, CDR2 FRNRAP. V dropped 2 bases and J dropped 0 bases, with 14 bases sitting between them. The CDR3 DNA is TGTGCTAGTGGTTTGACAAGAGATACCCTAGCCAAAAACATTCAGTACTTC. It codes for CASGLTRDTLAKNIQYF.

The sample holds many counts of this clonotype. J is TRBJ2-7 and V is TRBV28, with TRBD1 matching 9 bases. The junction had 4 bases not matched to a gene; V was cut back by 6 bases and J by 7 bases. The CDR3 consists of 12 residues. Germline assignment: CDR1 MDHEN and CDR2 SYDVKM. The CDR3 sequence: CASRGQGWEQYF. CDR3 bases: TGTGCCAGCAGAGGACAGGGGTGGGAGCAGTACTTC.

This clonotype appeared a few times. The V and J genes are TRBV6-4 and TRBJ1-1; D may be TRBD1 (5 bases). Germline CDR1 is MRHNA and CDR2 is SNTAGT. The CDR3 extends over 15 amino acids. Trimming shortened V by 6 bases and J by 5 bases, and 19 bases separated the two germline ends. CDR3: CASRGVAGSGTEAFF. Here the CDR3 DNA reads TGTGCCAGCAGGGGGGTAGCGGGGAGCGGTACTGAAGCTTTCTTT.

Ten or more counts support this clonotype. V and J are TRBV7-9 and TRBJ2-5; TRBD2 aligns across 12 bases. V shed 0 bases, J shed 4 bases, and the junction held 0 bases outside the gene matches. Looked up from germline, CDR1 is SEHNR and CDR2 is FQNEAQ (reference sequence). CDR3 size: 15 residues. The CDR3 DNA sequence: TGTGCCAGCAGCTTAGCGACTAGCGGGAGAGAGACCCAGTACTTC. Translated: CASSLATSGRETQYF.

The gene calls are TRBV5-1 and TRBJ2-1; 9 bases are a match to TRBD1. The CDR3 spans 15 residues. Germline V gene data show CDR1 as SGHRS and CDR2 as YFSETQ. After removal of 3 bases from V and 6 bases from J, the junction contained 7 bases not matched to a gene. The CDR3 DNA reads as TGCGCCAGCAGCTCCGGGACAGGGTTTCGCAATGAGCAGTTCTTC. It translates to CASSSGTGFRNEQFF. Filled out from reference TRBV5-1 and TRBJ2-1, the complete variable domain reads KAGVTQTPRYLIKTRGQQVTLSCSPISGHRSVSWYQQTPGQGLQFLFEYFSETQRNKGNFPGRFSGRQFSNSRSEMNVSTLELGDSALYLCASSSGTGFRNEQFFGPGTRLTVL.

This clonotype appeared a few times. The V gene is TRBV30, the J gene TRBJ2-7, with D possibly being TRBD1 (6 bases). Germline CDR1 reads GTSNPN; CDR2 reads SVGIG (reference sequence). V gave up 3 bases and J gave up 6 bases, with 21 bases separating them. The CDR3 has 15 residues. CDR3 region: CAWRSRDTDLVEQYF. The CDR3 DNA reads TGTGCCTGGAGAAGCCGGGACACAGACCTGGTCGAGCAGTACTTC. Based on the CDR3 plus reference TRBV30 and TRBJ2-7, the full variable domain is SQTIHQWPATLVQPVGSPLSLECTVEGTSNPNLYWYRQAAGRGLQLLFYSVGIGQISSEVPQNLSASRPQDRQFILSSKKLLLSDSGFYLCAWRSRDTDLVEQYFGPGTRLTVT.

This clonotype was found a few times. This chain connects TRBV20-1 to TRBJ1-1; perhaps TRBD1 as D (5 bases). This CDR3 contains 13 residues. Germline V gene lookup returns CDR1 DFQATT and CDR2 SNEGSKA (reference sequence). The V and J ends lost 1 base and 11 bases respectively, with 17 bases between them. The chain's CDR3 is CSARVRDDFSAFF. The CDR3 DNA reads TGCAGTGCTAGAGTTCGGGACGACTTCTCGGCTTTCTTT.

The chain uses TRBV11-2 and TRBJ2-7; TRBD2 matches 10 bases. With V trimmed by 6 bases and J by 2 bases, 7 bases remained unmatched. Per the germline V gene, CDR1 is SGHAT and CDR2 is FQNNGV. The CDR3 consists of 15 residues. The CDR3 spells CASSSGLAYPYEQYF. The CDR3 DNA is TGTGCCAGCAGTTCGGGACTAGCGTACCCCTACGAGCAGTACTTC.

The V and J genes are TRBV2 and TRBJ2-2, with 11 bases aligning to TRBD2. The length of the CDR3 is 15 residues. Germline CDR1 is SNHLY and CDR2 is FYNNEI. J was trimmed by 6 bases and V by 5 bases; bases with no gene match: 5. The CDR3 DNA sequence: TGTGCCAGCAGTAGACTAGCGGGGTCCTCCGGGGAGCTGTTTTTT. Amino acids: CASSRLAGSSGELFF. Filled out from reference TRBV2 and TRBJ2-2, the complete variable domain reads EPEVTQTPSHQVTQMGQEVILRCVPISNHLYFYWYRQILGQKVEFLVSFYNNEISEKSEIFDDQFSVERPDGSNFTLKIRSTKLEDSAMYFCASSRLAGSSGELFFGEGSRLTVL.

The V gene is TRBV11-2, the J gene TRBJ2-5; 13 nucleotides match TRBD2. The V segment lost 6 bases and the J segment 7 bases; nucleotides outside the gene matches: 5. The CDR3 has 14 amino acids. Germline-derived CDR1 and CDR2 are SGHAT and FQNNGV. CDR3: CASSGTSGTGTQYF. CDR3 coding DNA: TGTGCCAGCAGTGGGACTAGCGGGACGGGGACCCAGTACTTC.

The V and J genes are TRBV28 and TRBJ2-5; 9 nucleotides match TRBD2. The CDR3 runs 15 residues. The V segment lost 1 base and the J segment 3 bases; nucleotides outside the gene matches: 3. Per the germline V gene, CDR1 is MDHEN and CDR2 is SYDVKM. The CDR3 nucleotides are TGTGCCAGCAGTTTATCGTTAGCGGGAGAAGAGACCCAGTACTTC. Its protein product is CASSLSLAGEETQYF. Combining the CDR3 with reference TRBV28 and TRBJ2-5 gives the whole variable domain DVKVTQSSRYLVKRTGEKVFLECVQDMDHENMFWYRQDPGLGLRLIYFSYDVKMKEKGDIPEGYSVSREKKERFSLILESASTNQTSMYLCASSLSLAGEETQYFGPGTRLLVL.

The chain has TRBV7-9 and TRBJ1-2; the D is unclear. V lost 2 bases and J lost 7, with 5 bases in between. Looked up from germline, CDR1 is SEHNR and CDR2 is FQNEAQ (reference sequence). CDR3 size: 11 residues. As DNA, the CDR3 is TGTGCCAGCAGCTTACGTCTTGGCTACACCTTC. Its translation: CASSLRLGYTF.

This clonotype has more than one count but fewer than ten. The chain employs TRBV6-2 or TRBV6-3 and TRBJ2-1; maybe TRBD1 (6 bases). Trimming removed 8 bases at V and 9 bases at J, with 20 bases between. Germline values: CDR1 MNHEY, CDR2 SVGEGT. This CDR3 comprises 14 residues. CDR3 protein: CASSGKGGIGEQFF. The CDR3 nucleotides are TGTGCCAGCTCCGGGAAAGGGGGAATCGGTGAGCAGTTCTTC.

The chain joins TRBV28 to TRBJ2-5; D possibly corresponds to TRBD2 (6 bases). CDR1 and CDR2 from the germline V gene are MDHEN and SYDVKM. Trimming took 6 bases from V and 2 from J, leaving 10 bases between them. The CDR3 is 13 residues long. The DNA of the CDR3 is TGTGCCAGCAGGGGGGGAGCTCAAGAGACCCAGTACTTC. Amino acids: CASRGGAQETQYF.

This clonotype was observed at least ten times. V usage is TRBV24-1 and J usage is TRBJ1-5, with TRBD1 matching 12 bases. The germline V gene encodes CDR1 KGHDR and CDR2 SFDVKD. After removal of 7 bases from V and 6 bases from J, the junction contained 6 bases not matched to a gene. This CDR3 has 15 residues. The CDR3 reads CATSKGTGGSQPQHF. CDR3 bases: TGTGCCACCAGCAAAGGGACAGGGGGCAGTCAGCCCCAGCATTTT.

In this sample, this clonotype turned up many times. This chain links TRBV28 with TRBJ1-1; the D is unclear. CDR1 is MDHEN and CDR2 is SYDVKM in the germline V gene. Trimming removed 8 bases from V and 1 base from J, with 8 bases in between. The CDR3 spans 12 residues. The CDR3: CASGRRNTEAFF. CDR3 nucleotide sequence: TGTGCCAGCGGGAGGAGGAACACTGAAGCTTTCTTT.

This sequence joins TRBV7-2 and TRBJ2-1; D may be TRBD1 (6 bases). V lost 5 bases and J 7 bases, leaving 18 bases between the germline ends. Looked up from germline, CDR1 is SGHTA and CDR2 is FQGNSA. The CDR3 extends over 15 amino acids. In nucleotides, the CDR3 is TGTGCCAGCAGCCCAGAAGGGGGTCTGGGTAATGAGCAGTTCTTC. Translation gives CASSPEGGLGNEQFF.

The V and J genes are TRBV10-3 and TRBJ2-2; D is unresolved. Germline V gives CDR1 ENHRY, CDR2 SYGVKD. V lost 7 bases and J 1 base, leaving 7 bases between the germline ends. The CDR3 is 13 amino acids. In nucleotides, the CDR3 is TGTGCCATCACTCCCGGGAACACCGGGGAGCTGTTTTTT. Protein sequence: CAITPGNTGELFF.

This clonotype was counted many times. The chain recombines TRBV24-1 with TRBJ2-1, with 14 nucleotides matching TRBD2. The V and J ends lost 9 bases and 5 bases, in that order; junction bases with no gene match: 11. The length of the CDR3 is 17 residues. Per germline, CDR1 KGHDR and CDR2 SFDVKD. The chain's CDR3 is CATDRRGLAGVNNEQFF. CDR3 DNA: TGTGCCACCGACCGCAGGGGACTAGCGGGAGTTAACAATGAGCAGTTCTTC.

This clonotype appeared a few times. This chain joins TRBV12-5 and TRBJ1-1; no definite D call. V lost 6 bases to trimming and J lost 0 bases, with 8 bases between them. Germline V gene sequence: CDR1 LGHNT, CDR2 FRNRAP. The CDR3 contains 13 residues. In nucleotides, the CDR3 is TGTGCTAGTGGGAGCAGTGTGAACACTGAAGCTTTCTTT. Translated, it gives CASGSSVNTEAFF. Together with reference TRBV12-5 and TRBJ1-1, the CDR3 gives the full variable domain: DARVTQTPRHKVTEMGQEVTMRCQPILGHNTVFWYRQTMMQGLELLAYFRNRAPLDDSGMPKDRFSAEMPDATLATLKIQPSEPRDSAVYFCASGSSVNTEAFFGQGTRLTVV.